A single sample is the source of the 5 T cell receptor delta chains below, sequenced in a study of γδ T cells in repeated Plasmodium falciparum infection. Flow sorting of PBMC yielded separate Vgamma9/Vdelta2+ and Vdelta2-negative gammadelta T cell populations for bulk repertoire analysis. TCRdb fed the multiplex PCR reads to CATT. The sample gives 70,000 to 95,000 delta-chain clones, around 1.4% of which show up once; 9% is in the top ten. The sequenced sample was gamma-delta T cells from blood. The origin of the receptors is a pool of human donors (malaria-infected and uninfected, not separated).

This clone appeared many times. With only one base between it and a far larger clone, this is likely a read error. Additional DNA sequences in this sample encode the identical CDR3. This rearrangement joins TRDV2 to TRDJ1; 12 bases are a match to TRDD3. CDR1 is GEAIGNYY, CDR2 EKD, per germline. This CDR3 spans 17 amino acids. The CDR3 region has the DNA TGTGCCTGTGACACTCTGGGGGATACGGAAGACACTGATAAACTCATCTTT. Protein product: CACDTLGDTEDTDKLIF.

In its sample, this clone was seen a few times. TCRdb has a much larger clone's protein, which differs at residue 12 from the translation of this DNA, likely because of a read error; what is shown is the protein translated from the DNA. The J gene is TRDJ1, the V gene TRDV1; 8 nucleotides agree with TRDD3. The J gene, not given by TCRdb, was assigned here from a germline match of the nucleotide sequence. With V trimmed by 7 bases and J by 9 bases, 19 bases remained unmatched. The CDR3 totals 16 residues. CDR1 and CDR2 (germline): TSWWSYY, QGS. The chain's CDR3 is CALAVPVTYWGPELIF. As DNA, the CDR3 is TGTGCTCTTGCCGTTCCTGTGACCTACTGGGGGCCCGAACTCATCTTT.

This clone was detected a few times. A read error likely explains this, since a far larger clone differs by one base. This CDR3 is also generated by other DNA sequences in the sample. The V call is TRDV1, the J call TRDJ1, with 7 bases aligning to TRDD3. No J segment appears in TCRdb, so it was assigned here by matching the sequence to germline. V trimming: 5 bases; J trimming: 8 bases; junction bases outside the gene matches: 17. The CDR3 consists of 16 residues. The germline CDR1 and CDR2 sequences are TSWWSYY and QGS. The CDR3: CALGIRTGGLSAKLIF. The CDR3 DNA follows: TGTGCTCTTGGGATCCGAACCGGGGGATTATCCGCCAAACTCATCTTT.

A note on this clone: The protein TCRdb gives is from a much larger clone and does not agree with this DNA's translation at residues 5 and 9, likely a read error; the protein shown here comes from the DNA. The J gene is TRDJ1, the V gene TRDV2, with 9 bases matching TRDD3. Germline CDR1 and CDR2: GEAIGNYY and EKD. This CDR3 comprises 19 residues. J gave up 0 bases and V 3 bases, and 16 bases lay outside the gene matches. CDR3 amino acids: CACDAVGDIGGFDTDKLIF. The CDR3 coding sequence is TGTGCCTGTGACGCGGTGGGGGATATTGGGGGATTTGACACCGATAAACTCATCTTT.

This clone occurred a few times. This likely stems from a read error, as it lies one base from a far larger clone. Distinct nucleotide sequences in the sample also encode this CDR3. The V gene is given as TRDV1, and no J gene call is available; TRDD3 is the table's D call, not checked against the DNA. CDR1 and CDR2 (germline): TSWWSYY, QGS. There are 22 residues in the CDR3. CDR3 loop: CALGEGATVLGDTGESADKLIF. CDR3 in DNA: TGTGCTCTTGGGGAAGGGGCTACGGTACTGGGGGATACCGGCGAGTCCGCCGATAAACTCATCTTC.